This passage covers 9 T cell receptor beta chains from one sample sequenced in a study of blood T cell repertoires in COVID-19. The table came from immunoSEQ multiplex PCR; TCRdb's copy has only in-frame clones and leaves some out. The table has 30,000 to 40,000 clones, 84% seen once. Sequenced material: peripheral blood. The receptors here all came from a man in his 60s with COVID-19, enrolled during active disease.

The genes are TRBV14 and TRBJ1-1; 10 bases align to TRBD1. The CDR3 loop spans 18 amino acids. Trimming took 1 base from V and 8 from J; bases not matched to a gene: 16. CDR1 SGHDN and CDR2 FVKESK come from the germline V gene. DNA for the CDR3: TGTGCCAGCAGCCAAGGAGTCGTCCCCTCGGCGGGACAGGGGGAAGCTTTCTTT. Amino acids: CASSQGVVPSAGQGEAFF.

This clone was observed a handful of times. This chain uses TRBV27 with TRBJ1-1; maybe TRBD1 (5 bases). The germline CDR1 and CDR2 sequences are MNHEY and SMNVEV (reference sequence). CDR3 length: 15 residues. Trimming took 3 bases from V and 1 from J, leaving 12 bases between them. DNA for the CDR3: TGTGCCAGCAGTTTCTACAGGCCCACGAACACTGAAGCTTTCTTT. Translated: CASSFYRPTNTEAFF.

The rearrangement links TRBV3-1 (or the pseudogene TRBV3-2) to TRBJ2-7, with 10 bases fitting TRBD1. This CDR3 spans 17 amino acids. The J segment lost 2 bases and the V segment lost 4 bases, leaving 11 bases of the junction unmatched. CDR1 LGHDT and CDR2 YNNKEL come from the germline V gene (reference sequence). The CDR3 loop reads CASSPRDRGPTTYEQYF. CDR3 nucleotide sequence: TGTGCCAGCAGCCCCCGGGACAGGGGCCCAACGACCTACGAGCAGTACTTC.

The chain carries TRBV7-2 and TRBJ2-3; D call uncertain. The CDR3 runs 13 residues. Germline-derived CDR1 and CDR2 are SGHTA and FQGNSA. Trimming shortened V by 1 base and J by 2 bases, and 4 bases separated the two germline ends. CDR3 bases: TGTGCCAGCAGCTTAGTGTACACAGATACGCAGTATTTT. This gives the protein CASSLVYTDTQYF.

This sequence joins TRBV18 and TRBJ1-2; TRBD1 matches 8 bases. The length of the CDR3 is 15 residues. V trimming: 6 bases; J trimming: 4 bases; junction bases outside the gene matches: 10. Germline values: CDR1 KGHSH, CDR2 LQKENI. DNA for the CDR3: TGTGCCAGCTCCAGAGAGGGACAGGCATCCTATGGCTACACCTTC. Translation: CASSREGQASYGYTF.

The CDR3: CATSRPQPGLKGNEQFF. In DNA form, the CDR3 reads TGTGCCACCAGCAGGCCCCAGCCGGGACTAAAGGGCAATGAGCAGTTCTTC. J is TRBJ2-1 and V is TRBV15; 7 nucleotides agree with TRBD2. The CDR3 extends over 17 amino acids. V was clipped by 3 bases and J by 6 bases; unmatched bases: 14. CDR1 and CDR2 from the germline V gene are LNHNV and YYDKDF (reference sequence).

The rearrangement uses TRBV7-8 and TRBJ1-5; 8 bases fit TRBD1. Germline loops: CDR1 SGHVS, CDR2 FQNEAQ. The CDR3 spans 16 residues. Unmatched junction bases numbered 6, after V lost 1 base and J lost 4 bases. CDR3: CASSLEGRGRNQPQHF. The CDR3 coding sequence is TGTGCCAGCAGCTTAGAAGGCAGGGGGCGAAATCAGCCCCAGCATTTT.

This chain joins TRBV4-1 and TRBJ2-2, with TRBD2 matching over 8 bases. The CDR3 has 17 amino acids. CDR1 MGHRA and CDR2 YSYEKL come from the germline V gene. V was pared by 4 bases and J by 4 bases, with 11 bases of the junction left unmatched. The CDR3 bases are TGCGCCAGCAGCCCCCATGCGAGCGGGAGCTCCACCGGGGAGCTGTTTTTT. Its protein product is CASSPHASGSSTGELFF.

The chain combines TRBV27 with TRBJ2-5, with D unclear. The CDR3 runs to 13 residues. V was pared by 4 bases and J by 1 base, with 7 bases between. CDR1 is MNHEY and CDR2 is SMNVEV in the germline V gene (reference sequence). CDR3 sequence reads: CASSSRLQETQYF. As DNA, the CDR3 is TGTGCCAGCAGTTCTCGACTCCAAGAGACCCAGTACTTC.